This T cell receptor (beta chain) was captured by sequencing in a study of T cell responses to AZD1222 COVID-19 vaccine. The J segment lost 5 bases and the V segment lost 6 bases, leaving 10 bases of the junction unmatched. The CDR3 extends over 15 amino acids. The V gene's germline CDR1 is WSHSY and CDR2 SAAADI. The assay was immunoSEQ multiplex PCR, and TCRdb's table has in-frame clones only and misses some. The sample has about 140,000 clones, about 90% seen once. The chain employs TRBV10-2 and TRBJ2-3; TRBD1 agrees at 8 bases. This receptor was identified in an adult who received the MenACWY meningococcal vaccine as a control. This specimen was peripheral blood, taken 28 days after the second dose of the MenACWY control vaccine. CDR3 DNA: TGCGCCAGCAGGGGCGAGGGCAGGGGGCAAGATACGCAGTATTTT. It codes for CASRGEGRGQDTQYF.